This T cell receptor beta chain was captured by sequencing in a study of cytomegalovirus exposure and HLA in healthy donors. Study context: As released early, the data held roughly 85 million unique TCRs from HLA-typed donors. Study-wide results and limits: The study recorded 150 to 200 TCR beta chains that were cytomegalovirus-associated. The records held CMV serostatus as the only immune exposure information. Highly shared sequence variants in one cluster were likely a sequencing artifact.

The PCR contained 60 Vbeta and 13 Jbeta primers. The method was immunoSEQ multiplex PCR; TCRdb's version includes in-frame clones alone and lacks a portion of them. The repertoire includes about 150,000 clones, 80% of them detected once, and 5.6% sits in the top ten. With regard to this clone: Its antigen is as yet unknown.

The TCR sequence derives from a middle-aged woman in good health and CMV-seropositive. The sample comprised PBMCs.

CDR3 amino acids: CASSGAGGAYYGYTF. CDR3 DNA sequence: TGTGCCAGCAGTGGGGCAGGGGGCGCCTACTATGGCTACACCTTC. The chain employs TRBV2 and TRBJ1-2; TRBD1 matches at 8 bases. After removal of 4 bases from V and 3 bases from J, the junction contained 7 bases not matched to a gene. Germline CDR1 and CDR2: SNHLY and FYNNEI. The CDR3 contains 15 residues.